The TCR beta chain under discussion was sequenced for a study of tumor-infiltrating lymphocytes in primary liver carcinoma. Notes on the study in general: Tumor top-250-clone fraction significantly exceeded that of blood (p = 0.039).

The source material, about 19-30 mg of unsorted bulk tissue, was used to co-extract RNA and DNA. Details on this clonotype: Its antigen is not known. One end of the junction does not line up with germline, which may come from a read error.

A constant-region primer served to make TCR beta cDNA from roughly 500 ng total RNA. Three-round nested multiplex PCR performed with slightly modified ARM-PCR produced the TCR beta libraries. Both of the initial two PCR rounds ran for about 11 cycles and employed TRBV1-TRBV30 forward primers alongside a C-beta reverse primer. From the multiplex PCR reads, TCRdb called clonotypes with MiXCR, one entry per CDR3 protein. The sample carries roughly 57,000 distinct CDR3 sequences, about two thirds recorded once. This CDR3 comprises 14 residues. The chain has TRBV12-3 or TRBV12-4 and TRBJ2-7; TRBD1 aligns across 9 bases. Specimen: liver tumor tissue from sampling region 2. Subset in this sample: tumor region T2, inferior pole. This TCR came from a man in his forties with primary liver carcinoma and hepatitis B virus infection. CDR3 residues: CASRGTGKDYEHYF. Here the CDR3 DNA reads TGTGCCAGTAGGGGGACAGGGAAAGACTACGAGCATTACTTC.